This T cell receptor (beta chain) originates from a study of human T cells and chemical hapten exposure (dated by TCRdb to about 2021). Some background on the complete study: For sensitization, 2% DPC in acetone was applied to a roughly 2 cm by roughly 2 cm area of upper inner arm skin. Alopecia areata with under or over 50% scalp involvement, alopecia totalis and alopecia universalis were represented in the patient cohort, which was mostly female. Patients additionally received weekly therapeutic DPC doses to the scalp throughout the roughly 26-week study period. Libraries were pooled for sequencing, and variation in per-sample TCR yields was attributed mainly to small differences in library volumes within the pool. Blood was sampled from patients pre-sensitization (week 0) and at 2, 6 and about 24 weeks after DPC sensitization. Patch testing was done on the upper back using Finn chambers containing 0.01% DPC, and results were scored after 6 days according to International Contact Dermatitis Research Group standards. This study followed changes in the peripheral blood TCR repertoire in vivo during primary and secondary sensitization of alopecia patients to the hapten diphenylcyclopropenone (DPC). Twenty-nine alopecia patients gave blood for TCR sequencing at one to four time points (pre-sensitization, 2, 6 and 24 weeks). The paper as a whole reports these results and caveats: Compared with pre-sensitization or healthy control sets, expanded TCRs formed significantly more large CDR3 similarity clusters, which is consistent with antigen-driven responses. Because every patient had alopecia, a presumed autoimmune disease, the patients' immune response might differ from that of healthy individuals. The number of TCRs above 1 in 1000 frequency did not change with DPC sensitization; there was no evidence of global repertoire structure alterations. After repeated subsampling, the strength of the expansion versus patch-test correlation and the threshold at which it became significant changed. Patch test score correlated positively with the number of PT1 expanded TCRs, reaching significance at thresholds 8, 16 and 32 but not at 4.

Read against the paper, the sample's time point label means: patch test 1, 2 weeks after DPC sensitization. The treatment or condition label here, explained by the study, means: therapeutic diphenylcyclopropenone sensitization with weekly scalp DPC. At each patch-test visit, blood was drawn before the patch test was applied. Eligible patients were aged 18 to 70, diagnosed with alopecia, deemed suitable for DPC therapy, and excluded if pregnant. Total RNA was isolated from unfractionated whole blood collected in Tempus Blood RNA tubes. This clonotype showed up many times. Its antigen remains unidentified. One base away there is no much larger clone; base qualities are not given. Library generation was performed with RACE. TCRdb names NextSeq 500 as the instrument used. Library preparation attached unique molecular identifiers to individual cDNA molecules for quantitative, reproducible TCR counting. From each blood RNA sample, both TCR alpha and TCR beta chains were sequenced. The authors' analysis ran thus. A median of around 100,000 TCRs per sample was observed, with a range of 23,224 to 690,600. V, J and CDR3 annotation of the TCR reads was carried out using the Decombinator software suite. For the PS versus PT1 abundance plots, all samples were subsampled to the same number of TCRs (28,000). TCRs were defined as expanded if absent before sensitization and observed at least eight times at the 2-week time point. The public reads were run again by TCRdb, first through fastp at Q25 and then through MiXCR, and only productive beta chains were kept. Rows are unified per CDR3 protein, each entry keeping the most common DNA and genes. TCRdb assigned the V and J calls; the authors' analysis was not used. The sample table holds some 340,000 distinct CDR3 sequences, of which around 7% were seen once. Together, the top ten hold around 8.2% of the sample.

The germline V and J ends show losses of 5 bases and 7 bases respectively, and no gene match explains 18 bases of the junction. Inclusive of the bounding cysteine and phenylalanine, the CDR3 is 19 residues long. The CDR3 DNA has 57 bases and is translated from base 1. According to the germline V gene, CDR1 reads MDHEN and CDR2 reads SYDVKM. The chain is encoded by TRBV28 joined to TRBJ2-1; TRBD2 fits 12 bases in the junction. The TCR comes from a woman aged 18-29 years with alopecia areata. Some clones in this sample may be carry-over from other donors' samples. The sample in question was whole blood, obtained in connection with sensitization to the hapten diphenylcyclopropenone (DPC). The nucleotide sequence is TGTGCCAGCAGTCCCCGGACTAGCGGGGCTGATGTTTTTAGGAATGAGCAGTTCTTC. Its translation reads: CASSPRTSGADVFRNEQFF.